Presented here are 9 T cell receptor beta chains from one specimen sequenced in a study (dated by TCRdb to between 2015 and 2016). Tregs were isolated as CD4+CD25+CD127-/low cells. The method was 5' RACE. The sample was run on an Illumina MiSeq. TCRdb itself trimmed the public reads at Q25 with fastp, ran MiXCR and retained productive beta chains. A single entry per CDR3 protein holds the most common genes and DNA from its merged rows. The sample contains over 45,000 distinct CDR3 sequences, about 28% of them found a single time. 2% to 2.5% of the sample comes from the top ten. Sequencing input: tumor-infiltrating Tregs sorted from the breast tumor. These TCRs come from a female donor with breast cancer.

A note on this clonotype: Just one base apart from a much larger clone, this may be a read error. This rearrangement joins TRBV6-2 or TRBV6-3 to TRBJ1-5, with D maybe TRBD1 (5 bases). The length of the CDR3 is 14 residues. Germline-derived CDR1 and CDR2 are MNHEY and SVGEGT. CDR3 in amino acids: CTSSDTSYYQPQHF. DNA of the CDR3: TGTACCAGCTCGGACACTAGTTATTATCAGCCCCAGCATTTT.

Only a few counts were recorded for this clonotype. The genes are TRBV20-1 and TRBJ1-3, with 9 bases fitting TRBD1. The CDR3 is made up of 15 amino acids. Germline V gene lookup returns CDR1 DFQATT and CDR2 SNEGSKA (reference sequence). The V and J ends lost 4 bases and 4 bases, in that order; junction bases with no gene match: 8. The CDR3 sequence is CSATQATGGGNTIYF. CDR3 in DNA: TGCAGTGCTACCCAAGCTACAGGGGGCGGAAACACCATATATTTT.

The chain is built from TRBV11-2 and TRBJ2-5; D is undetermined. The V gene lost 3 bases and the J gene lost 1 base, with 15 bases spanning the gap. CDR3 length: 16 amino acids. Germline V lookup: CDR1 SGHAT, CDR2 FQNNGV. CDR3 coding DNA: TGTGCCAGCAGCTTGTCGCGAACAAAGGCCCAAGAGACCCAGTACTTC. Residues: CASSLSRTKAQETQYF.

This clonotype turned up a few times. This chain links TRBV5-4 with TRBJ2-3; 10 positions agree with TRBD2. V lost 4 bases and J lost 2; bases outside the gene matches: 4. The CDR3 loop spans 15 amino acids. Looked up from germline, CDR1 is SGHNT and CDR2 is YYREEE (reference sequence). CDR3 region: CASSPSGGFTDTQYF. CDR3 sequence (DNA): TGTGCCAGCAGCCCTAGCGGGGGATTCACAGATACGCAGTATTTT.

This clonotype was counted a few times. J is TRBJ1-6 and V is TRBV7-9; 7 bases align to TRBD1. V shed 5 bases, J shed 5 bases, and the junction held 15 bases outside the gene matches. Germline CDR1 is SEHNR and CDR2 is FQNEAQ (reference sequence). This CDR3 has 18 amino acids. The CDR3 spells CASSIPITNDRDNSPLHF. The CDR3 region has the DNA TGTGCCAGCAGCATCCCAATCACGAACGACAGGGATAATTCACCCCTCCACTTT.

On this clonotype: An end of the junction differs from the germline gene, which may be a read error. The CDR3 protein is CASNLSGSPYEQYF. The CDR3 bases are TGTGCCAGCAACTTAAGCGGGTCCCCCTACGAGCAGTACTTC. V gene TRBV7-9 combines with J gene TRBJ2-7; D may be TRBD2 (6 bases). Germline V CDR1 and CDR2: SEHNR, FQNEAQ (reference sequence). CDR3 size: 14 residues.

The V gene is TRBV12-3 or TRBV12-4, the J gene TRBJ2-7; 13 bases fit TRBD2. This CDR3 is 15 amino acids long. J was trimmed by 4 bases and V by 6 bases; bases with no gene match: 6. The CDR3 sequence: CASSPRTSGSYEQYF. DNA of the CDR3: TGTGCCAGCAGCCCTAGGACTAGCGGGAGTTACGAGCAGTACTTC.

This clonotype has just a few counts. A much larger clone sits a single nucleotide away, making a read error possible. The chain combines TRBV7-6 with TRBJ2-1; perhaps D is TRBD1 or TRBD2 (7 bases each). The CDR3 has 15 residues. Germline V gives CDR1 SGHVS, CDR2 FNYEAQ. The CDR3 protein is CVSSSRGRQGLEQFF. CDR3 nucleotide sequence: TGTGTCAGCAGCTCTCGAGGCCGACAGGGACTAGAGCAGTTCTTC.

As to this clonotype: Just one base apart from a much larger clone, this may be a read error. V usage is TRBV9 and J usage is TRBJ1-1, with D unclear. The V gene's germline CDR1 is SGDLS and CDR2 YYNGEE. This CDR3 has 14 residues. V lost 2 bases to trimming and J lost 4 bases, with 12 bases between them. The CDR3 reads CASSVSPWSTEAFF. The CDR3 coding sequence is TGTGCCAGCAGCGTCAGCCCCTGGAGCACTGAAGCTTTCTTT.